The 6 T cell receptor beta chains below were found in one sample sequenced in a study of T cells in Graves' hyperthyroidism and ophthalmopathy. RNA transcripts were the template for amplifying TCR beta CDR3 regions. The study used the HTBI primer set for a first-round RT-PCR of the TCR CDR3. TCRdb redid the calling of the multiplex PCR reads with MiXCR, one entry per CDR3 protein. Counted here are more than 650,000 distinct CDR3 sequences, 14% occurring once; the ten biggest clones make up 9.5% to 13%. Sequences were obtained from blood. Receptors were obtained from a woman aged 18-29 years with Graves' hyperthyroidism.

This clonotype has ten or more counts. The gene calls are TRBV3-1 and TRBJ2-3; 7 positions agree with TRBD1. This CDR3 spans 18 amino acids. Per the germline V gene, CDR1 is LGHDT and CDR2 is YNNKEL (reference sequence). The junction had 13 bases not matched to a gene; V was cut back by 4 bases and J by 0 bases. The CDR3 loop reads CASSPPLFRTGSTDTQYF. The CDR3 nucleotides are TGTGCCAGCAGCCCCCCTCTCTTCAGGACAGGTAGCACAGATACGCAGTATTTT.

This clonotype was counted between two and nine times. The rearrangement uses TRBV20-1 and TRBJ2-7; 14 bases are a match to TRBD2. Germline V gene lookup returns CDR1 DFQATT and CDR2 SNEGSKA (reference sequence). The CDR3 totals 17 residues. CDR3 amino acids: CSPSPTTSGRARNEQYF. CDR3 coding DNA: TGCAGCCCCTCCCCCACGACTAGCGGGAGGGCCAGGAACGAGCAGTACTTC.

V is TRBV5-1 and J is TRBJ2-2; D might be TRBD1 or TRBD2, each matching 5 bases. This CDR3 is 16 amino acids long. Looked up from germline, CDR1 is SGHRS and CDR2 is YFSETQ. V gave up 0 bases and J gave up 4 bases, with 13 bases separating them. The CDR3 sequence: CASSLARGVLTGELFF. CDR3 DNA sequence: TGCGCCAGCAGCTTGGCAAGAGGGGTCCTCACCGGGGAGCTGTTTTTT.

The rearrangement uses TRBV6-5 and TRBJ1-1; D uncertain. V lost 2 bases, J lost 1 base, and 17 bases lay in between. CDR1 and CDR2 (germline): MNHEY, SVGAGI. This CDR3 region has 17 residues. The CDR3 coding sequence is TGTGCCAGCAGTTACGCGTTGGGAATGCCAGGGAACACTGAAGCTTTCTTT. It is translated as CASSYALGMPGNTEAFF.

Worth noting for this clonotype: At one end the junction does not follow the germline gene, possibly because of a read error. The gene calls are TRBV7-9 and TRBJ2-1, with 12 bases identical to TRBD2. Germline V lookup: CDR1 SEHNR, CDR2 FQNEAQ (reference sequence). This CDR3 has 20 residues. CDR3 coding DNA: TGCGCCAGCAGCCAAGTCCTCTCCCTTCTGACTAGCGGGAGAGGTAATGAGCAGTTCTTC. The encoded protein is CASSQVLSLLTSGRGNEQFF.

This clonotype was detected ten times or more. The CDR3 loop reads CASADRGILAGDSSYEQYF. The CDR3 bases are TGTGCCAGCGCCGATCGGGGCATACTAGCGGGCGATAGCTCCTACGAGCAGTACTTC. This chain uses TRBV7-9 with TRBJ2-7; 9 bases fit TRBD2. V dropped 8 bases and J dropped 0; count of bases not matched to a gene: 20. From germline, CDR1 is SEHNR and CDR2 FQNEAQ (reference sequence). The CDR3 spans 19 residues.